This T cell receptor beta chain was obtained from a study of cytomegalovirus exposure and HLA in healthy donors. Study-level results: Trimming of TCR beta V- and J-genes showed a link, identified in a later analysis, to a missense DCLRE1C variant. Analysis performed later found about 18,000 TCR beta sequences associated with HLA alleles at 0.05 false discovery rate. Cytomegalovirus association was listed for 164 TCR beta chains. Prediction of most subjects' HLA-A and HLA-B alleles by TCR beta sequences was reportedly accurate.

The germline gives CDR1 SGHRS, CDR2 YFSETQ. The germline V and J ends were trimmed by 4 bases and 6 bases, with 12 bases remaining between them. The CDR3 extends over 13 amino acids. PCR primers comprised 60 Vbeta and 13 Jbeta primers. Using immunoSEQ multiplex PCR, the repertoire was profiled, and TCRdb retains in-frame clones only, with some absent. Here the sample spans approximately 170,000 clones, around 80% being singletons. A remark on this clone: Its antigen is undetermined.

The receptor comes from a boy between 2 and 10 years old in good health and CMV-seronegative. The chain has TRBV5-1 and TRBJ2-3; D may be TRBD1 (6 bases). The sequencing input was PBMCs. The CDR3 is CASSDLTGDTQYF. DNA of the CDR3: TGCGCCAGCAGCGACCTTACAGGGGATACGCAGTATTTT.